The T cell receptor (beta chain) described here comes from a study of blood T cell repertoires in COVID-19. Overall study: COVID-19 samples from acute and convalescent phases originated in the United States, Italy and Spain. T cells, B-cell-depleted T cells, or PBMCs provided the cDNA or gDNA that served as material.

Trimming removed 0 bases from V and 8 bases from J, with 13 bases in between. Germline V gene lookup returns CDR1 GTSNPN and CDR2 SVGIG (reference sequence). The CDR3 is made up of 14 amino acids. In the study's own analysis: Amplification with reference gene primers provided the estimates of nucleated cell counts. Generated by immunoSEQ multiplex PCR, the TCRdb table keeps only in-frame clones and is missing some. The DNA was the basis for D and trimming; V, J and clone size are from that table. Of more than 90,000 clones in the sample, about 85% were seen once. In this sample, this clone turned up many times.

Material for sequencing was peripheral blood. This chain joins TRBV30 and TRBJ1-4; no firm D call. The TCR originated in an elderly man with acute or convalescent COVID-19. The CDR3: CAWSVPGLQEKLFF. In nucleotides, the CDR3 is TGTGCCTGGAGTGTACCCGGTCTTCAAGAAAAACTGTTTTTT.